This T cell receptor beta chain was obtained from a study of blood T cell repertoires in COVID-19. The CDR3 is 15 residues long. The junction had 10 bases not matched to a gene; V was cut back by 6 bases and J by 3 bases. Germline CDR1 is SNHLY and CDR2 is FYNNEI. TCRdb keeps only in-frame clones here, not all; method: immunoSEQ multiplex PCR. Of 65,000 to 70,000 clones detected, 79% appear once; the ten largest clones hold approximately 15%. The source material was peripheral blood. The chain is built from TRBV2 and TRBJ1-1; TRBD1 agrees at 7 bases. The receptor was derived from a man between 60 and 75 years old with acute or convalescent COVID-19. Here the CDR3 DNA reads TGTGCCAGCAGCCGGATGGGGCAGGGGGACACTGAAGCTTTCTTT. It codes for CASSRMGQGDTEAFF.